Detailed here is one T cell receptor (beta chain). Its antigen is not known. Germline assignment: CDR1 MDHEN and CDR2 SYDVKM. Trimming stripped 2 bases from V and 1 base from J, with 5 bases between. The CDR3 has 13 residues. The data were obtained in a study of cytomegalovirus exposure and HLA in healthy donors. The PCR contained 60 Vbeta and 13 Jbeta primers. Generated by immunoSEQ multiplex PCR, the TCRdb table keeps only in-frame clones and is missing some. Of under 200,000 clones in the sample, around 75% were seen once. Study-level points and caveats: A later analysis showed HLA-associated TCR beta chains outstripping equally common others in clonal expansion. Cytomegalovirus association was listed for approximately 150 TCR beta chains.

The receptor was derived from a middle-aged woman in good health and CMV-seropositive. Sequencing used PBMCs. The V call is TRBV28, the J call TRBJ1-2; the D is unclear. The CDR3 DNA reads as TGTGCCAGCAGTTTAAACAGTAACTATGGCTACACCTTC. It codes for CASSLNSNYGYTF.